These T cell receptor beta chains were read from a single sample in a study of CD8 T cells in Susac syndrome. MiXCR, run by TCRdb on the immunoSEQ multiplex PCR reads, gives a single entry per CDR3 protein. Here the sample spans under 150,000 distinct CDR3 sequences, about 93% being singletons. The source material was CD8+ T cells from PBMCs. These receptors originate from a human donor in good health. Each CDR3 is given without its conserved first and last residue. The order of the fields is V gene, CDR3 protein.

TRBV7-6 | ASSLRGTGKMDQPQH
TRBV7-9 | ASSFGGMNTEAF
TRBV29-1 | SVQLGNEQF
TRBV19 | ASSPTNAANEQF
TRBV12-3/TRBV12-4 | ASSLQVGGEQF
TRBV29-1 | SVTDRSPAF
TRBV20-1 | SPLVSGELF
TRBV12-3/TRBV12-4 | ASSPTGEEGRSEKLF
TRBV20-1 | SADFGTSYNEQF
TRBV14 | ASSQGTGFPDNEQF